This T cell receptor (beta chain) was captured by sequencing in a study of T cell responses to AZD1222 COVID-19 vaccine. Generated by immunoSEQ multiplex PCR, the TCRdb table keeps only in-frame clones and is missing some. The profile covers tens of thousands of clones, with approximately 92% appearing a single time and 5.5% to 7% taken by the ten largest. Only one count was recorded for this clone. Trimming took 3 bases from V and 10 from J; bases not matched to a gene: 14. CDR3 length: 17 residues. Germline V CDR1 and CDR2: SGHRS, YFSETQ. The origin of this receptor is an adult who received the AZD1222 COVID-19 vaccine. This sequence joins TRBV5-1 and TRBJ1-6; TRBD1 agrees at 9 bases. Sequencing was performed on peripheral blood, taken 28 days after the second AZD1222 dose. The CDR3 sequence: CASSWTPGGTGTSPLHF. CDR3 sequence (DNA): TGCGCCAGCAGCTGGACCCCCGGTGGGACAGGGACCTCACCCCTCCACTTT.